The 7 T cell receptor beta chains below were found in one sample sequenced in a study of T-cell reconstitution after alpha-beta-depleted transplantation in children. Study-wide points: Once a year had passed after transplant, T-cell counts and diversity came mostly from newly produced T cells.

These receptors' targets are unknown. Unique molecular identifiers were used in preparing the TCRbeta library. TCRdb redid the calling of the PCR reads with MiXCR, one entry per CDR3 protein. Of about 300,000 distinct CDR3 sequences listed, nearly 8% are singletons. Sequenced here: peripheral blood, sampled 360 days after TCRalphabeta/CD19-depleted stem cell transplant. The receptors were sampled from a female patient between 2 and 15 years old who had a stem cell transplant for Fanconi anemia, so the T cells may come from the graft donor.

This clonotype occurred many times. The rearrangement uses TRBV29-1 and TRBJ2-5, with TRBD1 as a possible D gene (6 bases). Germline V gene sequence: CDR1 SQVTM, CDR2 ANQGSEA. Trimming shortened V by 0 bases and J by 4 bases, and 15 bases separated the two germline ends. The CDR3 extends over 15 amino acids. The CDR3 is CSVEEKTGLGETQYF. The DNA of the CDR3 is TGCAGCGTTGAAGAGAAAACAGGGTTGGGAGAGACCCAGTACTTC.

This clonotype was seen many times. The chain employs TRBV10-3 and TRBJ2-3; 11 bases match TRBD2. The length of the CDR3 is 16 residues. Germline CDR1 is ENHRY and CDR2 is SYGVKD. V gave up 4 bases and J gave up 2 bases; unmatched junction bases: 5. CDR3 sequence (DNA): TGTGCCATCAGTGCGCCGGGACTAGCGGTCACAGATACGCAGTATTTT. Its protein product is CAISAPGLAVTDTQYF.

This clonotype was detected ten times or more. V and J are TRBV12-3 or TRBV12-4 and TRBJ1-2; TRBD1 aligns across 9 bases. V trimming: 6 bases; J trimming: 1 base; junction bases outside the gene matches: 15. This CDR3 comprises 18 residues. CDR3 nucleotide sequence: TGTGCCAGCAGCGCCTTTCCGGGACAGGGCGACATTAACTATGGCTACACCTTC. Its protein is CASSAFPGQGDINYGYTF.

This clonotype was counted between two and nine times. The chain recombines TRBV20-1 with TRBJ1-5; TRBD1 matches 7 bases. Germline CDR1 and CDR2: DFQATT and SNEGSKA (reference sequence). The CDR3 has 13 residues. Losses at the gene ends were 3 bases for V and 5 bases for J; bases not matched to a gene: 4. CDR3 nucleotides: TGCAGTGCTAGCAGGGACAGTTATCAGCCCCAGCATTTT. Protein sequence: CSASRDSYQPQHF.

This clonotype was recorded at least ten times. The V call is TRBV12-3 or TRBV12-4, the J call TRBJ2-1; 10 nucleotides align to TRBD2. CDR3 length equals 14 residues. V shed 6 bases, J shed 6 bases, and the junction held 5 bases outside the gene matches. The CDR3 region has the DNA TGTGCCAGCAGCCAGCGGGAGGGCAGCAATGAGCAGTTCTTC. Its protein is CASSQREGSNEQFF.

This clonotype was counted many times. The chain links TRBV7-2 to TRBJ1-4; no clear D. CDR1 SGHTA and CDR2 FQGNSA come from the germline V gene. Trimming shortened V by 2 bases and J by 1 base, and 8 bases separated the two germline ends. CDR3 size: 15 residues. CDR3 residues: CASSLLSGTNEKLFF. The DNA for the CDR3 is TGTGCCAGCAGCTTACTGTCGGGAACTAATGAAAAACTGTTTTTT.

In this sample, this clonotype turned up many times. The V call is TRBV27, the J call TRBJ1-2; 9 bases are shared with TRBD1. This CDR3 comprises 13 residues. V trimming: 3 bases; J trimming: 5 bases; junction bases outside the gene matches: 1. Looked up from germline, CDR1 is MNHEY and CDR2 is SMNVEV (reference sequence). The DNA for the CDR3 is TGTGCCAGCAGTTTCGGGACAGGGTATGGCTACACCTTC. Its translation is CASSFGTGYGYTF.